The entry that follows covers one TCR beta chain sequence. This sample was included in a study of blood T cell repertoires in COVID-19. Study information: Researchers got acute and convalescent COVID-19 samples from the United States, Italy and Spain. Sources were T cells, B-cell-depleted T cells, or PBMCs; the material itself was cDNA or gDNA.

The germline V gene encodes CDR1 SGHKS and CDR2 YYEKEE (reference sequence). The CDR3 is 18 residues long. V dropped 4 bases and J dropped 0; count of bases not matched to a gene: 14. Under the authors' procedure: Counts of nucleated cells, estimated from reference gene primer amplification, were obtained. Libraries were prepared by immunoSEQ multiplex PCR; TCRdb keeps only in-frame clonotypes and omits some of them. V, J and clone size derive from that table, while D and trimming were established from the DNA sequence. This table holds tens of thousands of clones, 87% found once. Seattle patient enrollment occurred during active infection, with longitudinal follow-up thereafter.

The TCR was taken from a man in his sixties with COVID-19, enrolled during active disease. The rearrangement links TRBV5-5 to TRBJ2-7; 9 bases fit TRBD1. Sequenced material: peripheral blood. The CDR3 nucleotides are TGTGCCAGCAGCCCGATCCCGGGACAGGGCATCGGCTCCTACGAGCAGTACTTC. Protein product: CASSPIPGQGIGSYEQYF.